These T cell receptor beta chains were read from a single sample in a study of cytomegalovirus exposure and HLA in healthy donors. Assay: immunoSEQ multiplex PCR; the TCRdb copy retains only in-frame clones and omits some. The table includes about 59,000 clones, about 81% detected once. Sequencing was carried out using PBMCs. The receptor source for this set is a man aged 25 to 40 in good health and CMV-seropositive. Each CDR3 is given with its conserved first and last residue. The D gene is left open where the match is weak. Size is stated for part of the rows, as once, few or many counts, or as a class when the clone is expanded.

>15|TRBV4-3|TRBJ2-7|.|TRBD2
CASSPGLAGVYEQYF
TGCGCCAGCAGCCCCGGACTAGCGGGGGTGTACGAGCAGTACTTC
>13|TRBV19|TRBJ1-1|.|TRBD1
CASSIGRGIEAFF
TGTGCCAGTAGTATCGGCAGGGGGATTGAAGCTTTCTTT
>15|TRBV6-1|TRBJ2-1|.|TRBD2
CASSVRQRGDNEQFF
TGTGCCAGCAGTGTTCGCCAGCGGGGGGACAATGAGCAGTTCTTC
>14|TRBV4-2|TRBJ2-5|.|.
CASSQEGQTQTQYF
TGTGCCAGCAGCCAAGAGGGGCAGACCCAGACCCAGTACTTC
>16|TRBV5-6|TRBJ1-1|.|.
CASSRTGVGGNTEAFF
TGTGCCAGCAGCCGCACCGGGGTAGGGGGGAACACTGAAGCTTTCTTT
>18|TRBV7-2|TRBJ1-6|.|.
CASSLAYRPQGRNSPLHF
TGTGCCAGCAGCTTAGCGTACAGGCCTCAGGGGCGTAATTCACCCCTCCACTTT
>14|TRBV6-5|TRBJ2-5|.|.
CASKEGWVRETQYF
TGTGCCAGCAAGGAGGGATGGGTAAGGGAGACCCAGTACTTC
>13|TRBV7-2|TRBJ1-1|.|.
CASSLNRRSEAFF
TGTGCCAGCAGCTTAAATCGAAGGAGTGAAGCTTTCTTT
>13|TRBV28|TRBJ1-2|.|.
CASNPPGVYGYTF
TGTGCCAGCAACCCGCCGGGTGTATATGGCTACACCTTC
>15|TRBV5-1|TRBJ2-3|.|.
CASIQTGGPGDTQYF
TGCGCCAGCATTCAGACGGGGGGCCCGGGAGATACGCAGTATTTT
>21|TRBV28|TRBJ2-7|.|TRBD2
CASSLFDWLGTSGGDSYEQYF
TGTGCCAGCAGTTTATTCGATTGGCTGGGGACTAGCGGGGGGGACTCCTACGAGCAGTACTTC
>13|TRBV6-6|TRBJ1-5|.|.
CASRRTTGTPQHF
TGTGCCAGCAGACGAACTACAGGGACGCCCCAGCATTTT
>14|TRBV25-1|TRBJ1-1|.|.
CASTVSNGNTEAFF
TGTGCCAGCACCGTTTCTAACGGGAACACTGAAGCTTTCTTT
>15|TRBV18|TRBJ2-6|.|.
CASSNRASGANVLTF
TGTGCCAGCTCAAACAGGGCCTCTGGGGCCAACGTCCTGACTTTC
>13|TRBV5-6|TRBJ1-1|.|.
CASSLVVNTEAFF
TGTGCCAGCAGCTTGGTTGTAAACACTGAAGCTTTCTTT
>16|TRBV7-3|TRBJ2-7|.|.
CASSLLSAVTGYEQYF
TGTGCCAGCAGCTTACTATCAGCGGTAACTGGCTACGAGCAGTACTTC
>15|TRBV14|TRBJ1-2|.|TRBD1
CASSQGGQGAWGYTF
TGTGCCAGCAGCCAAGGGGGACAGGGGGCATGGGGCTACACCTTC
>15|TRBV27|TRBJ2-2|.|.
CASSLSSYNTGELFF
TGTGCCAGCAGTTTATCTTCCTACAACACCGGGGAGCTGTTTTTT
>13|TRBV28|TRBJ1-6|once|.
CASSREAGDRLGF
TGTGCCAGCAGTAGAGAGGCGGGGGACCGGCTCGGCTTT
>13|TRBV10-3|TRBJ2-1|few|.
CAISSRGGNEQFF
TGTGCCATCAGTTCGCGAGGGGGCAATGAGCAGTTCTTC
>15|TRBV5-1|TRBJ1-6|.|.
CASSLTVGLNSPLHF
TGCGCCAGCAGCCTTACAGTTGGCCTCAATTCACCCCTCCACTTT
>14|TRBV5-4|TRBJ1-1|.|TRBD1
CASSMDRGNTEAFF
TGTGCCAGCAGTATGGACAGGGGTAACACTGAAGCTTTCTTT
>13|TRBV5-1|TRBJ2-7|few|.
CASSLAGQTEQYF
TGCGCCAGCAGCTTGGCCGGACAGACTGAGCAGTACTTC
>13|TRBV7-2|TRBJ1-2|few|.
CASSPTRDYGYTF
TGTGCCAGCAGCCCCACGAGGGACTATGGCTACACCTTC
>12|TRBV27|TRBJ2-7|few|TRBD2
CASIAGTYEQYF
TGTGCCAGTATAGCGGGGACCTACGAGCAGTACTTC
>17|TRBV4-3|TRBJ1-4|few|TRBD1
CASSQDSPLTGSEKLFF
TGCGCCAGCAGCCAAGATTCCCCACTGACAGGGAGTGAAAAACTGTTTTTT
>15|TRBV5-1|TRBJ2-6|.|TRBD1
CASSLDRAGANVLTF
TGCGCCAGCAGCCTAGACAGGGCCGGGGCCAACGTCCTGACTTTC
>14|TRBV27|TRBJ2-3|.|TRBD2
CASSRTSGVDTQYF
TGTGCCAGCTCACGGACTAGCGGGGTTGATACGCAGTATTTT
>13|TRBV2|TRBJ2-2|.|TRBD1
CASSETGTGELFF
TGTGCCAGCAGCGAGACAGGGACCGGGGAGCTGTTTTTT
>16|TRBV10-3|TRBJ2-1|.|TRBD2
CAISDGPSGGYNEQFF
TGTGCCATCAGTGACGGGCCTAGCGGGGGGTACAATGAGCAGTTCTTC
>18|TRBV7-2|TRBJ2-6|.|.
CASSLGGVLLSGANVLTF
TGTGCCAGCAGCTTAGGGGGGGTTCTACTCTCTGGGGCCAACGTCCTGACTTTC
>13|TRBV2|TRBJ1-2|.|.
CASSEMGGYGYTF
TGTGCCAGCAGTGAAATGGGGGGCTATGGCTACACCTTC
>13|TRBV4-3|TRBJ2-7|few|.
CASSQGPFYEQYF
TGCGCCAGCAGCCAGGGCCCTTTCTACGAGCAGTACTTC
>14|TRBV5-1|TRBJ2-5|.|.
CASSLGGQQETQYF
TGCGCCAGCAGCTTGGGGGGACAACAAGAGACCCAGTACTTC
>13|TRBV29-1|TRBJ2-7|.|TRBD1
CSVLGTGFYEQYF
TGCAGCGTGCTCGGGACAGGGTTTTACGAGCAGTACTTC
>15|TRBV4-2|TRBJ1-4|.|.
CASSRSESQGEKLFF
TGTGCCAGCAGCCGCTCGGAAAGTCAGGGGGAAAAACTGTTTTTT
>14|TRBV28|TRBJ1-1|.|.
CASSLSRSRTEAFF
TGTGCCAGCAGTTTATCACGTTCCAGGACTGAAGCTTTCTTT
>17|TRBV4-2|TRBJ2-1|.|.
CASSQDSVLVPYNEQFF
TGTGCCAGCAGCCAAGATAGTGTTCTGGTTCCGTACAATGAGCAGTTCTTC
>15|TRBV15|TRBJ1-5|.|.
CATSRNPGSNQPQHF
TGTGCCACCAGCAGGAACCCAGGGAGCAATCAGCCCCAGCATTTT
>16|TRBV4-1|TRBJ1-5|few|.
CASSQGPKGARQPQHF
TGCGCCAGCAGCCAAGGTCCGAAAGGGGCAAGGCAGCCCCAGCATTTT
>14|TRBV30|TRBJ2-1|.|.
CAWSVLPPYNEQFF
TGTGCCTGGAGTGTACTGCCCCCTTACAATGAGCAGTTCTTC
>15|TRBV6-5|TRBJ1-1|.|TRBD1
CASTRQGVWNTEAFF
TGTGCCAGCACAAGACAGGGCGTTTGGAACACTGAAGCTTTCTTT